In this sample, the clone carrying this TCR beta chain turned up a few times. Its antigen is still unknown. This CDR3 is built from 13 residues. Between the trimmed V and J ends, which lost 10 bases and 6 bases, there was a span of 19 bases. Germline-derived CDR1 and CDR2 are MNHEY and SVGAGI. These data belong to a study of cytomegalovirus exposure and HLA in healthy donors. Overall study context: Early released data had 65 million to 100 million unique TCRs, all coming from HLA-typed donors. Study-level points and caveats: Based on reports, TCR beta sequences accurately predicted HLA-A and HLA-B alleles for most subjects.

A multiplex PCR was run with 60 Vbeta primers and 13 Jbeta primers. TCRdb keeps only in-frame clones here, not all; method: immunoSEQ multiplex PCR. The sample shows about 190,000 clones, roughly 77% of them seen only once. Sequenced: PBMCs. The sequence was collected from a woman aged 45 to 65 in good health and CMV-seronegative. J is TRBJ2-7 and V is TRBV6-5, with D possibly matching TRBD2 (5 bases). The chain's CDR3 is CATQSARAGEQYF. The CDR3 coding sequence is TGTGCCACGCAATCGGCCCGCGCGGGCGAGCAGTACTTC.